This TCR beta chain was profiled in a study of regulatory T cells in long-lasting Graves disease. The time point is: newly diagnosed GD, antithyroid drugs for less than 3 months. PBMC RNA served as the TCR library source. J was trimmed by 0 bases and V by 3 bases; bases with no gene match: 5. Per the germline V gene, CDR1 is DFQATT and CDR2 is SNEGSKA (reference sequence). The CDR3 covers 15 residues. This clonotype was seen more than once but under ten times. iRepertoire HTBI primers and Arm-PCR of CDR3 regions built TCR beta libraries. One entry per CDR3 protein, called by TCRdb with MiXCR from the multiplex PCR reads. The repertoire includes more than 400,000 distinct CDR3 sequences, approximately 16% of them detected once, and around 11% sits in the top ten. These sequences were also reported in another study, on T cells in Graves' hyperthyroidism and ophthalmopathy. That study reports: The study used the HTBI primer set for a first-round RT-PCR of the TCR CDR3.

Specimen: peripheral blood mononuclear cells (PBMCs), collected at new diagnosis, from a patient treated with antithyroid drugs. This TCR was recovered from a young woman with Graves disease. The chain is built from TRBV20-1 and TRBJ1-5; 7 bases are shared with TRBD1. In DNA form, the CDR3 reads TGCAGTGCTAGGATGGGACAGAATAGCAATCAGCCCCAGCATTTT. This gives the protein CSARMGQNSNQPQHF.